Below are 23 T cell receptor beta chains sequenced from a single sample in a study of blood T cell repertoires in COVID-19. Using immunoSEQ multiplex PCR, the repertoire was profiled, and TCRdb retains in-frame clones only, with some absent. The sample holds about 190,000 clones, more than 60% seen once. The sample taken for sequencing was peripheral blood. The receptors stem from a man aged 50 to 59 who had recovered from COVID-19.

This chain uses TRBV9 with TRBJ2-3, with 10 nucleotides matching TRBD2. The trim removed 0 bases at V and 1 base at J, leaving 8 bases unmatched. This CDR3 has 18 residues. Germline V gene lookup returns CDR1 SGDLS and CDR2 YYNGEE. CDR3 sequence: CASSVGLAGSPGTDTQYF. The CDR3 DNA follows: TGTGCCAGCAGCGTAGGACTAGCGGGCTCGCCTGGCACAGATACGCAGTATTTT.

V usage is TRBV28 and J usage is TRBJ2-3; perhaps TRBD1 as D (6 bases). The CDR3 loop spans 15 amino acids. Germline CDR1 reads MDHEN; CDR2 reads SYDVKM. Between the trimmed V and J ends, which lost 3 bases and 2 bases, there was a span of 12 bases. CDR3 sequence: CASSFKQGYTDTQYF. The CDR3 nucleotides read TGTGCCAGCAGTTTCAAACAGGGCTACACAGATACGCAGTATTTT.

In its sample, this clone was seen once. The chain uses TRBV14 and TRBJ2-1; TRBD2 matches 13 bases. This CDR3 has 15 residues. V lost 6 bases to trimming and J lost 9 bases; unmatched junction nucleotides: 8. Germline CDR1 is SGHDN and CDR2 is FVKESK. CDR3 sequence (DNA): TGTGCCAGCAGTCTGGGACTAGCGGGAATCGGTGAGCAGTTCTTC. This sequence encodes CASSLGLAGIGEQFF.

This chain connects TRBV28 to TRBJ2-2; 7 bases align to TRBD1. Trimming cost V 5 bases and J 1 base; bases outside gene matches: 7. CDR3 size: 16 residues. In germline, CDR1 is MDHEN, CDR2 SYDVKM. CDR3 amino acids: CASSRQGRQNTGELFF. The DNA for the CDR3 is TGTGCCAGCAGTCGACAGGGACGCCAGAACACCGGGGAGCTGTTTTTT.

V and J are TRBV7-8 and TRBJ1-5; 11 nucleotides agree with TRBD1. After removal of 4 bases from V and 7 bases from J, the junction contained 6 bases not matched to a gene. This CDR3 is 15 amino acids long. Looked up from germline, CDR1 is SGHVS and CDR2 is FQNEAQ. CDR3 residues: CASSSWTGGGQPQHF. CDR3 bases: TGTGCCAGCAGCTCCTGGACAGGGGGCGGACAGCCCCAGCATTTT.

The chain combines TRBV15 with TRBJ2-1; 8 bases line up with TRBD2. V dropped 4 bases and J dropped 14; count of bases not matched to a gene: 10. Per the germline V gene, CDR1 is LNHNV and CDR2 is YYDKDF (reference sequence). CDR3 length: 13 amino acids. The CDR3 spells CATSTGTRGMKFF. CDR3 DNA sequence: TGTGCCACCAGCACCGGGACTAGAGGGATGAAGTTCTTC.

CDR3 nucleotide sequence: TGTGCCAGAAGCGGAACAGGGAATTTCAACGACGAGCAGTACTTC. Translation: CARSGTGNFNDEQYF. The chain has TRBV5-3 and TRBJ2-7; D may be TRBD1 (6 bases). TRBV5-3 is reported as an ORF; its role is uncertain. The CDR3 totals 15 residues. Between the trimmed V and J ends, which lost 4 bases and 5 bases, there was a span of 19 bases.

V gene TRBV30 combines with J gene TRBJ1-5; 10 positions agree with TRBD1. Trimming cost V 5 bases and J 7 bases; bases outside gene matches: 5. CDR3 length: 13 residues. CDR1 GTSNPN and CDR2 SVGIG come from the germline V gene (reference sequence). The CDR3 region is CAWGTGEGQPQHF. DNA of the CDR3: TGTGCCTGGGGGACAGGGGAAGGACAGCCCCAGCATTTT.

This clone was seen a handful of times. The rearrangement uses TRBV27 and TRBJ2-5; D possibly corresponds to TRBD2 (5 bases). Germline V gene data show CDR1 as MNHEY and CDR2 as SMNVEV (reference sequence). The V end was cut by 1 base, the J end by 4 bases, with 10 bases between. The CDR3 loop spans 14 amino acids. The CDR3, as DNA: TGTGCCAGCAGTTTATACGAGGGCGGAGAGACCCAGTACTTC. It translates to CASSLYEGGETQYF.

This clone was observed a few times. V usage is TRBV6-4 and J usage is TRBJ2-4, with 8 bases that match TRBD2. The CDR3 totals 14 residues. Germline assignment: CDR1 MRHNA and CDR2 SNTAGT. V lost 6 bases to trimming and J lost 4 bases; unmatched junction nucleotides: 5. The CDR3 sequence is CASRKGLEKNIQYF. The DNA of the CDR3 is TGTGCCAGCAGAAAGGGACTAGAGAAAAACATTCAGTACTTC.

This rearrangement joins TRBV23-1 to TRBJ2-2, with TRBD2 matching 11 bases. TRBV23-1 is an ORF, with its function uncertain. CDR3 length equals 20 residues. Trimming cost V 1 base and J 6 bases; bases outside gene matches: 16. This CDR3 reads CASSQFLAGGTPRCSGELFF. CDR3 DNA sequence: TGCGCCAGCAGTCAATTCCTAGCGGGAGGAACCCCGAGGTGTTCCGGGGAGCTGTTTTTT.

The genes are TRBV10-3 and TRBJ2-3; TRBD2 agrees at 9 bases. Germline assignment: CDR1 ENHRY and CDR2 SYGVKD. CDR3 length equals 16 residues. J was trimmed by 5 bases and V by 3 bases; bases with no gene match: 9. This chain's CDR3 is CAISDLASGVLDTQYF. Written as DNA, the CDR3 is TGTGCCATCAGTGATTTGGCTAGCGGGGTATTAGATACGCAGTATTTT.

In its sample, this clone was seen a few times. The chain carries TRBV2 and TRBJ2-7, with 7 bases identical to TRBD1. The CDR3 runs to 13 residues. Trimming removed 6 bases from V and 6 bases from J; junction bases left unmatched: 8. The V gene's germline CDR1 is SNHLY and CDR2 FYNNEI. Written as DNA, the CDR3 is TGTGCCAGCAGCCTCAACAGGGGCCCCGAGCAGTACTTC. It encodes CASSLNRGPEQYF.

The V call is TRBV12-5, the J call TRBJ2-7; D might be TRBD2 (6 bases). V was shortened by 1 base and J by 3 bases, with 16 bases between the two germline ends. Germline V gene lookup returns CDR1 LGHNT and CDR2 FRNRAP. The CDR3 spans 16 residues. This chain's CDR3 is CASGLGSGEVDYEQYF. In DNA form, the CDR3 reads TGTGCTAGTGGTTTGGGTAGTGGGGAGGTGGACTACGAGCAGTACTTC.

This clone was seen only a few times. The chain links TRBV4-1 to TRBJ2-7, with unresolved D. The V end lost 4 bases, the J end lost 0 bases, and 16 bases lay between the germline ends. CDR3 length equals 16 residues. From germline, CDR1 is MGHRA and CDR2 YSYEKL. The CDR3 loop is CASSPLVGRSSYEQYF. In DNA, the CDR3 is TGCGCCAGCAGCCCTCTAGTAGGCCGTAGCTCCTACGAGCAGTACTTC.

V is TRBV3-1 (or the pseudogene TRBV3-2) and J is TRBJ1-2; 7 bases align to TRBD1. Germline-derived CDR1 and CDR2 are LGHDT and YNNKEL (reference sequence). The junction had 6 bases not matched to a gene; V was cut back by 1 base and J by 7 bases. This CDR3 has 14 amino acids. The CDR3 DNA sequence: TGTGCCAGCAGCCAAGCCGCAGGACAGGTTGGCTACACCTTC. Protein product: CASSQAAGQVGYTF.

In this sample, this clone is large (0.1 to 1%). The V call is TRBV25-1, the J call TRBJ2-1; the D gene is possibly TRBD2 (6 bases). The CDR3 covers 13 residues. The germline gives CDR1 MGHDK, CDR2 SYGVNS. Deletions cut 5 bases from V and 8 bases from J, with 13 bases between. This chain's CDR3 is CASSPGEEYEQFF. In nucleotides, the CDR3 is TGTGCCAGCAGTCCGGGGGAGGAGTATGAGCAGTTCTTC.

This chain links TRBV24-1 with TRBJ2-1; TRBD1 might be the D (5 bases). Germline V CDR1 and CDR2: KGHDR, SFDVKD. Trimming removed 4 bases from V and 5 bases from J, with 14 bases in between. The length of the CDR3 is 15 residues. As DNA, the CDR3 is TGTGCCACCAGTGAAAATGGACAACCCAACAATGAGCAGTTCTTC. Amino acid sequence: CATSENGQPNNEQFF.

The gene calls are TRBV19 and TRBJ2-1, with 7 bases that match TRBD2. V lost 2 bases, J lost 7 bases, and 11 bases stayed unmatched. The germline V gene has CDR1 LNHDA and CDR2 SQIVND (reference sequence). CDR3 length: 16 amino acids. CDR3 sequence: CASSILAVNGRNEQFF. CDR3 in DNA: TGTGCCAGTAGTATACTAGCGGTCAACGGGAGGAATGAGCAGTTCTTC.

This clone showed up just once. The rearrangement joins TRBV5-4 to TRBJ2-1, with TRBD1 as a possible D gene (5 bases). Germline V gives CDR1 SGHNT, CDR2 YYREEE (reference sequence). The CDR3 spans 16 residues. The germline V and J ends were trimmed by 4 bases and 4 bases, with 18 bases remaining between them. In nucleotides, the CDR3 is TGTGCCAGCAGCAACCCTCAGGGTCCGATTTACAATGAGCAGTTCTTC. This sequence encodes CASSNPQGPIYNEQFF.

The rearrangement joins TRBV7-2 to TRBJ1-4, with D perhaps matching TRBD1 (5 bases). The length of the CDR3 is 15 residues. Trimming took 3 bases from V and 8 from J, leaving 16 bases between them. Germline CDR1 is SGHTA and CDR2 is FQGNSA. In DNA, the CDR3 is TGTGCCAGCAGCTTTATTGTTGGGGGAGGCGAAAAACTGTTTTTT. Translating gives CASSFIVGGGEKLFF. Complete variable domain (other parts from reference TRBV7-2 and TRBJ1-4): GAGVSQSPSNKVTEKGKDVELRCDPISGHTALYWYRQSLGQGLEFLIYFQGNSAPDKSGLPSDRFSAERTGGSVSTLTIQRTQQEDSAVYLCASSFIVGGGEKLFFGSGTQLSVL.

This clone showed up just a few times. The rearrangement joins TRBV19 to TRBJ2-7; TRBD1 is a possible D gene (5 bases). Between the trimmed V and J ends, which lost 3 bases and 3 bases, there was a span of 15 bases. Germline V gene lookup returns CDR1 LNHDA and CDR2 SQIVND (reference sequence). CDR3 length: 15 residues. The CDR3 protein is CASSIFSQGGYEQYF. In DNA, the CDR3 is TGTGCCAGTAGTATTTTTAGCCAGGGTGGCTACGAGCAGTACTTC.

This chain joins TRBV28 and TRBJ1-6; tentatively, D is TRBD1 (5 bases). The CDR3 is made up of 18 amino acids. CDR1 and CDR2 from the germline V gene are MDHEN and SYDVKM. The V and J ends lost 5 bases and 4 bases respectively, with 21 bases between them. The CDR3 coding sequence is TGTGCCAGCAGTCCGATGGCGGGGGAGGAGGGGTATAATTCACCCCTCCACTTT. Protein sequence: CASSPMAGEEGYNSPLHF.